This TCR beta chain comes out of a study of a mutant IDH1 vaccine in newly diagnosed glioma. Time point defined: week 47, end of study. Each dose delivered 300 ug of mutant IDH1 20-mer peptide subcutaneously with imiquimod. TCRdb's table, derived via immunoSEQ multiplex PCR, lists solely in-frame clones and lacks some. The repertoire includes 56,000 or so clones, roughly 75% of them detected once, and roughly 5.4% sits in the top ten. CDR1 SNHLY and CDR2 FYNNEI come from the germline V gene. The CDR3 is made up of 14 amino acids. The V gene end was trimmed by 5 bases and the J gene end by 5 bases; junction bases not matched to a gene: 5. Of note for this clone: Antigen specificity is unknown.

This sequence joins TRBV2 and TRBJ1-5; 8 positions match TRBD1. Sequencing was performed on PBMCs, taken from a glioma patient whose treatment included an IDH1 peptide vaccine. The receptor comes from a man aged 50-59 years with glioma. The CDR3 here is CASSTQGADQPQHF. The CDR3 DNA sequence: TGTGCCAGCAGTACTCAGGGGGCCGATCAGCCCCAGCATTTT.